This T cell receptor (beta chain) was profiled in a study of post-analysis software for immune sequencing data. Overall study results and limits: Versus controls, multiple sclerosis patients showed significantly lower diversity (normalized Chao1). Elevated frequency relative to controls characterized four to six TRBV segments in patients, TRBV5-6, TRBV5-1 and TRBV20-1 among them.

Prepared TCR beta cDNA libraries contained unique molecular identifiers. TCRdb re-analysed the PCR reads in MiXCR, keeping a single row per CDR3 protein. The sample lists about 770,000 distinct CDR3 sequences; just over 45% were seen once. V shed 2 bases and J shed 5 bases, with 7 bases lying between them. Germline-derived CDR1 and CDR2 are LGHDT and YNNKEL (reference sequence). This CDR3 comprises 12 residues. This clonotype was counted a single time. The antigen remains undetermined. The gene calls are TRBV3-1 and TRBJ2-7, with a possible D match to TRBD1 (5 bases). This clonotype originated in a girl between 10 and 17 years old with multiple sclerosis. Sequences were obtained from blood. CDR3 amino acids: CASSQQGNEQYF. CDR3 in DNA: TGTGCCAGCAGCCAACAGGGAAACGAGCAGTACTTC.